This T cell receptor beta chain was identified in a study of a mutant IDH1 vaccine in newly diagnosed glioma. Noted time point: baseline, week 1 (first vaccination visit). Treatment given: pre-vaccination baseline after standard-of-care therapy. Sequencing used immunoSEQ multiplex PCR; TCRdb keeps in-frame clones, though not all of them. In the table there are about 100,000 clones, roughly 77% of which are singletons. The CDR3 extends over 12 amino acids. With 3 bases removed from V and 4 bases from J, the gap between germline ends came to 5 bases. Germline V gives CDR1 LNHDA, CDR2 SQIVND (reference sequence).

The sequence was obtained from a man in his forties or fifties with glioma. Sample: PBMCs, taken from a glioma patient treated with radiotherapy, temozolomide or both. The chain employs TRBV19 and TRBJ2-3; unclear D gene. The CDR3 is CASSIKADTQYF. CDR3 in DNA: TGTGCCAGTAGTATTAAGGCAGATACGCAGTATTTT.